This TCR beta chain was identified in a study of a mutant IDH1 vaccine in newly diagnosed glioma. Across the whole study: Treated patients showed a male proportion of about 62%, a female proportion of around 38%, and a mean age of approximately 40 years. Former treatment meant radiotherapy, temozolomide, or both; the majority had gotten both.

Sequenced by immunoSEQ multiplex PCR; TCRdb stores in-frame clones only, minus some. The sample has about 27,000 clones; more than 75% are singletons. Whole-study results and caveats: Any relationship between pseudoprogression and changes in top peripheral T cell clonotypes seemed absent. Vaccination elicited immune responses in 80% to 95% of patients.

The germline V and J ends were trimmed by 4 bases and 0 bases, with 11 bases remaining between them. Germline lookup yields CDR1 SGHKS and CDR2 YYEKEE (reference sequence). There are 15 residues in the CDR3. Note on this clone: Its matching antigen is unknown.

Time point of the sample: week 35, safety follow-up. Each vaccine dose was 300 ug of mutant IDH1 20-mer peptide, with topical imiquimod. The sample was PBMCs, taken from a glioma patient whose treatment included an IDH1 peptide vaccine. The clonotype was recovered from a man between 50 and 59 years old with glioma. The chain combines TRBV5-5 with TRBJ1-5, with D unresolved. This chain's CDR3 is CASSPTDNSNQPQHF. The CDR3 coding sequence is TGTGCCAGCAGCCCAACAGACAATAGCAATCAGCCCCAGCATTTT.